This T cell receptor (beta chain) emerged from a study of cytomegalovirus exposure and HLA in healthy donors. General study results and limits: Later, an analysis found that common viral pathogens appeared to be linked with several of the most significant clusters.

PCR employed 60 Vbeta and 13 Jbeta primers. Here immunoSEQ multiplex PCR was the method, and the copy in TCRdb shows in-frame clones only, minus some. The sample yields 150,000 to 200,000 clones, about 85% seen once. In germline, CDR1 is MGHRA, CDR2 YSYEKL. The CDR3 is made up of 17 amino acids. Trimming took 4 bases from V and 5 from J, leaving 24 bases between them. Comments on this clone: What it recognizes is unknown.

These donors counted as nominally healthy when sampled, but unrecorded immune exposures were likely. The genes are TRBV4-1 and TRBJ2-7; possibly TRBD2 for D (6 bases). The origin of this receptor is a woman aged 45-65 years in good health and CMV-seronegative. The sample comprised PBMCs. In nucleotides, the CDR3 is TGCGCCAGCAGCCGCGACGTCGGGCAGGCCGGGAGAAACGAGCAGTACTTC. Translated: CASSRDVGQAGRNEQYF.